This passage covers 20 T cell receptor beta chains from one sample sequenced in a study of Graves' ophthalmopathy and Graves' hyperthyroidism. RNA transcripts provided the template for amplifying TCR beta CDR3 regions. RT-PCR in the first round used HTBI primers; a second-round multiplex PCR followed. Via MiXCR, TCRdb re-called the multiplex PCR reads, giving one row per CDR3 protein. Here the sample spans 200,000 to 250,000 distinct CDR3 sequences, roughly 21% being singletons. The source material was peripheral blood. The receptors come from a woman aged 50 to 60 with Graves' ophthalmopathy.

There are many counts of this clonotype. The chain uses TRBV3-1 and TRBJ1-6; weak D call: TRBD1 (6 bases). The V end lost 3 bases, the J end lost 6 bases, and 9 bases lay between the germline ends. The germline V gene has CDR1 LGHDT and CDR2 YNNKEL (reference sequence). CDR3 size: 14 residues. In DNA, the CDR3 is TGTGCCAGCAGCCACCGGACAGCTAATTCACCCCTCCACTTT. Translated: CASSHRTANSPLHF.

This clonotype was observed many times. The chain joins TRBV4-1 to TRBJ2-7, with D tentatively TRBD1 or TRBD2 (5 bases each). V lost 0 bases to trimming and J lost 1 base, with 10 bases between them. Germline assignment: CDR1 MGHRA and CDR2 YSYEKL. The length of the CDR3 is 15 residues. In DNA form, the CDR3 reads TGCGCCAGCAGCCAAGATCCAGGGAGTTCCTACGAGCAGTACTTC. As protein: CASSQDPGSSYEQYF.

In its sample, this clonotype was seen many times. CDR3 amino acids: CASKRDDAGANVLTF. DNA for the CDR3: TGTGCCAGCAAGAGGGATGATGCTGGGGCCAACGTCCTGACTTTC. This chain connects TRBV9 to TRBJ2-6, with D perhaps TRBD2 (5 bases). Germline assignment: CDR1 SGDLS and CDR2 YYNGEE. This CDR3 has 15 amino acids. The V and J ends lost 6 bases and 2 bases respectively, with 12 bases between them. Full variable domain (outside the CDR3, taken from reference TRBV9 and TRBJ2-6): DSGVTQTPKHLITATGQRVTLRCSPRSGDLSVYWYQQSLDQGLQFLIQYYNGEERAKGNILERFSAQQFPDLHSELNLSSLELGDSALYFCASKRDDAGANVLTFGAGSRLTVL.

This clonotype appeared many times. The chain combines TRBV7-8 with TRBJ2-2; the D gene is possibly TRBD2 (5 bases). The germline V gene has CDR1 SGHVS and CDR2 FQNEAQ. The V and J ends lost 0 bases and 13 bases respectively, with 21 bases between them. The CDR3 contains 16 residues. CDR3 bases: TGTGCCAGCAGCTTAGCGTCCTCCGGGAAAGCAGTCGGGCTGTTTTTT. This translates into CASSLASSGKAVGLFF.

The rearrangement uses TRBV18 and TRBJ1-1; 11 bases fit TRBD1. CDR1 KGHSH and CDR2 LQKENI come from the germline V gene. Trimming at V came to 3 bases and at J to 3 bases, leaving 9 bases not matched to a gene. This CDR3 has 17 amino acids. DNA for the CDR3: TGTGCCAGCTCACCTCTCGGACAGGGGGCAGGGGACACTGAAGCTTTCTTT. It codes for CASSPLGQGAGDTEAFF.

This clonotype was seen ten or more times. J is TRBJ2-7 and V is TRBV6-2 or TRBV6-3; 7 bases are shared with TRBD1. The CDR3 spans 13 residues. Germline V gives CDR1 MNHEY, CDR2 SVGEGT. V trimming: 7 bases; J trimming: 4 bases; junction bases outside the gene matches: 7. CDR3 sequence reads: CASKVTGSYEQYF. DNA of the CDR3: TGTGCCAGCAAAGTGACAGGGTCATACGAGCAGTACTTC.

This clonotype was found a few times. Here the CDR3 reads CASSLRLAGGNYEQYF. The DNA for the CDR3 is TGCGCCAGCAGCCTGAGGCTAGCGGGAGGGAACTACGAGCAGTACTTC. The chain couples TRBV5-1 to TRBJ2-7, with 12 bases lining up with TRBD2. The germline V gene has CDR1 SGHRS and CDR2 YFSETQ. This CDR3 has 16 residues. V lost 4 bases, J lost 3 bases, and 8 bases stayed unmatched.

This clonotype was counted at least ten times. The gene calls are TRBV5-1 and TRBJ2-2; the D gene is possibly TRBD1 (5 bases). Germline assignment: CDR1 SGHRS and CDR2 YFSETQ. V was clipped by 1 base and J by 6 bases, with 7 bases between them. This CDR3 has 13 residues. The CDR3 loop is CASSLTTAGELFF. CDR3 nucleotides: TGCGCCAGCAGCTTGACGACAGCCGGGGAGCTGTTTTTT.

This clonotype was seen repeatedly, ten times or more. This chain connects TRBV19 to TRBJ1-1; 8 bases match TRBD1. The CDR3 covers 10 residues. The J segment lost 10 bases and the V segment lost 10 bases, leaving 5 bases of the junction unmatched. The germline V gene encodes CDR1 LNHDA and CDR2 SQIVND (reference sequence). The CDR3 nucleotides are TGTGCCACCGGACAGGGAGGAGCTTTCTTT. Translated, it gives CATGQGGAFF.

This clonotype has a count of ten or more. The chain links TRBV20-1 to TRBJ1-6; weak D call: TRBD1 (6 bases). Germline values: CDR1 DFQATT, CDR2 SNEGSKA (reference sequence). The CDR3 has 15 residues. Trimming stripped 0 bases from V and 9 bases from J, with 15 bases between. CDR3 coding DNA: TGCAGTGCTAGAGAGAGGGGGGGACTGGCTTCACCCCTCCACTTT. This translates into CSARERGGLASPLHF.

This clonotype was found many times. The V call is TRBV20-1, the J call TRBJ2-7; no reliable D call. The germline gives CDR1 DFQATT, CDR2 SNEGSKA (reference sequence). Between the trimmed V and J ends, which lost 2 bases and 2 bases, there was a span of 19 bases. The CDR3 runs to 16 residues. The CDR3 DNA sequence: TGCAGTGCTAGATTTCCATCTGGACCAAGCACCTACGAGCAGTACTTC. Residues: CSARFPSGPSTYEQYF.

The table lists this clonotype with many counts. This sequence joins TRBV30 and TRBJ1-3; D might be TRBD1 (6 bases). Per the germline V gene, CDR1 is GTSNPN and CDR2 is SVGIG (reference sequence). With 2 bases removed from V and 3 bases from J, the gap between germline ends came to 8 bases. The length of the CDR3 is 13 residues. CDR3 amino acids: CAWSTGYGNTIYF. CDR3 sequence (DNA): TGTGCCTGGAGTACAGGGTATGGAAACACCATATATTTT.

This clonotype was picked up many times. The chain joins TRBV12-3 or TRBV12-4 to TRBJ1-5; D possibly corresponds to TRBD1 (6 bases). The CDR3 is made up of 15 amino acids. V lost 0 bases, J lost 7 bases, and 13 bases lay in between. CDR3 sequence reads: CASSLARTGIQPQHF. In DNA, the CDR3 is TGTGCCAGCAGTTTAGCCCGAACAGGGATCCAGCCCCAGCATTTT.

This chain links TRBV7-9 with TRBJ1-5; D is uncertain. The CDR3 is 12 amino acids. CDR1 is SEHNR, CDR2 FQNEAQ, per germline (reference sequence). V dropped 5 bases and J dropped 7 bases, with 9 bases sitting between them. CDR3 amino acids: CASSLGEQPQHF. DNA of the CDR3: TGTGCCAGCAGCCTAGGCGAGCAGCCCCAGCATTTT.

This clonotype was seen a handful of times. V usage is TRBV3-1 and J usage is TRBJ1-1; D unclear. V gave up 3 bases and J gave up 3 bases, with 14 bases separating them. The V gene's germline CDR1 is LGHDT and CDR2 YNNKEL (reference sequence). The CDR3 runs to 15 residues. The CDR3 DNA reads as TGTGCCAGCAGCCAGACTCGGAGTAGGGACACTGAAGCTTTCTTT. Translated: CASSQTRSRDTEAFF.

There are many counts of this clonotype. Written as DNA, the CDR3 is TGTGCCAGCAGTGGATTTGGGCTAGCGGGAGTCACCGGGGAGCTGTTTTTT. Amino acids: CASSGFGLAGVTGELFF. J is TRBJ2-2 and V is TRBV6-1; 10 bases align to TRBD2. The CDR3 totals 17 residues. Germline lookup yields CDR1 MNHNS and CDR2 SASEGT. V was clipped by 4 bases and J by 4 bases; unmatched bases: 9.

This clonotype was detected ten times or more. This chain connects TRBV6-1 to TRBJ1-2, with D tentatively TRBD1 (6 bases). Trimming shortened V by 8 bases and J by 4 bases, and 17 bases separated the two germline ends. CDR1 and CDR2 from the germline V gene are MNHNS and SASEGT. The CDR3 totals 14 residues. This CDR3 is CASSKTDSSYGYTF. CDR3 bases: TGTGCCAGCTCTAAAACGGACAGCTCCTATGGCTACACCTTC.

This clonotype was recorded at least ten times. For the CDR3, the DNA is TGTGCCAGCAGTTTACCCCAAGAGGGGAAAGAGACCCAGTACTTC. Translating gives CASSLPQEGKETQYF. The chain has TRBV6-5 and TRBJ2-5, with D perhaps TRBD1 or TRBD2 (5 bases each). Germline CDR1 MNHEY, CDR2 SVGAGI. This CDR3 has 15 residues. The V end was cut by 4 bases, the J end by 3 bases, with 15 bases between.

The V and J genes are TRBV19 and TRBJ2-7; no clear D. Germline V CDR1 and CDR2: LNHDA, SQIVND (reference sequence). The CDR3 loop spans 15 amino acids. The ends were cut back, 1 base at V and 2 bases at J, with 12 bases in the middle. CDR3 nucleotides: TGTGCCAGTAGTATAGGTCGGACCTCAGCCTACGAGCAGTACTTC. Residues: CASSIGRTSAYEQYF.

This clonotype has more than one count but fewer than ten. This may be a read error, as it is one base from a much larger clone. V gene TRBV18 combines with J gene TRBJ1-1; 7 bases line up with TRBD1. The junction had 2 bases not matched to a gene; V was cut back by 5 bases and J by 5 bases. The CDR3 loop spans 12 amino acids. Looked up from germline, CDR1 is KGHSH and CDR2 is LQKENI. CDR3 coding DNA: TGTGCCAGCTCAACCAGGGGGACTGAAGCTTTCTTT. Its protein product is CASSTRGTEAFF.